The T cell receptor (beta chain) under discussion was sequenced for a study of T cells after yellow fever vaccination. MiXCR was run by TCRdb on the 5' RACE reads, yielding one entry per CDR3 protein. The sample lists approximately 580,000 distinct CDR3 sequences, roughly a sixth occurring once. The specimen comprised PBMCs, sampled about 5 days after the first yellow fever vaccination. This receptor was taken from a man aged 18-30 years who received the YFV17D yellow fever vaccine.

Here the CDR3 DNA reads TGTGCCACCCCACAGAGATCGAACACCGGGGAGCTGTTTTTT. This encodes CATPQRSNTGELFF. The V and J genes are TRBV11-2 and TRBJ2-2; D gene unclear. Germline V gene sequence: CDR1 SGHAT, CDR2 FQNNGV. V was trimmed by 10 bases and J by 0 bases, leaving 12 bases between them. This CDR3 spans 14 amino acids. Looking up the rest from reference TRBV11-2 and TRBJ2-2 gives the full variable domain: EAGVAQSPRYKIIEKRQSVAFWCNPISGHATLYWYQQILGQGPKLLIQFQNNGVVDDSQLPKDRFSAERLKGVDSTLKIQPAKLEDSAVYLCATPQRSNTGELFFGEGSRLTVL.